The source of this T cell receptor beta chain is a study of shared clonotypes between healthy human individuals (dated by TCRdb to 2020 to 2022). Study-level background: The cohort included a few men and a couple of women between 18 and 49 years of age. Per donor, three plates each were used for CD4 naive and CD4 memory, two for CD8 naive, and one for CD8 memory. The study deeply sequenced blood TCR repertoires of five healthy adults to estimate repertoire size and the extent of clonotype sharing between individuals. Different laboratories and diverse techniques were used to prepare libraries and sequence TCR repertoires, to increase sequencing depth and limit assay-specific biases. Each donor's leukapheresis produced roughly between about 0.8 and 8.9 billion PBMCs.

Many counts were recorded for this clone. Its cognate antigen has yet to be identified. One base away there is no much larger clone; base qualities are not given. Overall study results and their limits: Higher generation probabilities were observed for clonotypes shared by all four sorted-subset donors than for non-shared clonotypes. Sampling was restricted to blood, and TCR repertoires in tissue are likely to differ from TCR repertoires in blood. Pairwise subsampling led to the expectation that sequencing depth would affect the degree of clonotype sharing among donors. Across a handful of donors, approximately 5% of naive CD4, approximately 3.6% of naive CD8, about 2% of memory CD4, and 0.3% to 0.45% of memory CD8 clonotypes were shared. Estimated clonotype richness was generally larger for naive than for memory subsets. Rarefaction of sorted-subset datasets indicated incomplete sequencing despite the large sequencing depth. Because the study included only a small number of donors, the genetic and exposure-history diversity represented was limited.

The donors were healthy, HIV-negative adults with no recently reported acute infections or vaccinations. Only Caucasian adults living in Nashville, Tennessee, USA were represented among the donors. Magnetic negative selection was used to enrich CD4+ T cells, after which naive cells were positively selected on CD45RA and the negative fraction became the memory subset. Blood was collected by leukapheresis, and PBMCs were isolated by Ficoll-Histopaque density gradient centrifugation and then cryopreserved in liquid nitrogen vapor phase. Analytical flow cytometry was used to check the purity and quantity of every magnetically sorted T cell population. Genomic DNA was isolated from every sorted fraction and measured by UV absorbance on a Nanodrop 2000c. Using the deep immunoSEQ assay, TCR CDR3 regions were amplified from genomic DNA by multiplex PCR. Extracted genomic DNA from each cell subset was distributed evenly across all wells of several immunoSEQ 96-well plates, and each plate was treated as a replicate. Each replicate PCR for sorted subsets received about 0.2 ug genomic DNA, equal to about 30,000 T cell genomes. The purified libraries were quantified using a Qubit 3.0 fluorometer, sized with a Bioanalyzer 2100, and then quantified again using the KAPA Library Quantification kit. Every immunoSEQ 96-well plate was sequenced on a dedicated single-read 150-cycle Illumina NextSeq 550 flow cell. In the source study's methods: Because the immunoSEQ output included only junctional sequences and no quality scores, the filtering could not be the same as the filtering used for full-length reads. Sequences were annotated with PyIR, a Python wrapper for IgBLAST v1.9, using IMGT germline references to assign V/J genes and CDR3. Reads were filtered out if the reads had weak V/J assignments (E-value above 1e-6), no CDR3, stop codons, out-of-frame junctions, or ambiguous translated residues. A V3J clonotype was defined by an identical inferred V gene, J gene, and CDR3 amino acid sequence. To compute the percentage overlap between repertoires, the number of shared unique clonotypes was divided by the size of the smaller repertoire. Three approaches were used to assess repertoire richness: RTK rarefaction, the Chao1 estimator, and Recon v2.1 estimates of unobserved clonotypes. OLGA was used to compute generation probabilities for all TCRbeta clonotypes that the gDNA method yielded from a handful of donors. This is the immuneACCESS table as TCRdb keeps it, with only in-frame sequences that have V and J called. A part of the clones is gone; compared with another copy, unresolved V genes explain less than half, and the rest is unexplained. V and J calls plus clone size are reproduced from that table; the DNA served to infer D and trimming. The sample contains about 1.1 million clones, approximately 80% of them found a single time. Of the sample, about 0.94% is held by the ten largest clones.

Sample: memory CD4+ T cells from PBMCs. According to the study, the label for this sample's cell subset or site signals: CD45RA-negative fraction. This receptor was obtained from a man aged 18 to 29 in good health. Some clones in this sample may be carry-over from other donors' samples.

Here is the DNA: TGTGCCAGCAGCTTAGGTCCAGTCTACAATCAGCCCCAGCATTTT. Translated, it gives CASSLGPVYNQPQHF. The sequence joins TRBV7-2 to TRBJ1-5; the D gene cannot be resolved reliably. From the cysteine through the phenylalanine, the CDR3 covers 15 amino acids. Only CDR3 DNA is held: 45 bases, read in frame from base 1. CDR1 and CDR2 are drawn from the germline V gene: SGHTA, FQGNSA. V loses 1 base of germline sequence and J loses 3 bases, and the interval between the two ends is 10 bases.